This TCR beta chain was identified in a study of T cells after yellow fever vaccination (dated by TCRdb to between 2017 and 2020). In terms of the full investigation: Staining for CD3, CD45RA, CCR7 and CD95 was used to sort memory subsets (EM, EMRA, CM and Tscm) on a BD FACS Aria III. Memory subsets were sorted on days 0, 15 and 45 and at 18 months after primary vaccination, and on days 0, 15 and 45 after the 30-year booster. To follow T-cell clones before and after both primary and booster YFV17D yellow fever vaccination, bulk TCR alpha and beta repertoires underwent longitudinal sequencing. Two healthy male donors, one aged 18 to 30 and one aged 30 to 40 years, were included in the cohort. The SMART-Seq v4 Ultra Low Input RNA kit was used to prepare libraries from fractions with low cell numbers. Bulk PBMC replicates and cell subsets were isolated from blood drawn at multiple timepoints before and after both primary and secondary immunization. General conclusions and limits of the study: The secondary T-cell response was weaker than the primary response but faster, peaking on day 5 instead of day 15. On day 0, almost all vaccine-responding clonotypes were below detection in the sorted memory subsets. FACS-sorted repertoires could contain abundant contaminating clonotypes from the bulk population, so computational filtering was required. Because the study included only two donors, the extent to which the findings can be generalized is limited. A small share of clonotypes occurred in both CD4 and CD8 compartments, likely arising from convergent recombination. After the booster, most clones that had expanded after primary vaccination were detected again (roughly 96% of CD4 and around nine tenths of CD8), suggesting broad maintenance of memory.

Comment on this clonotype: The input lacks base qualities; no much larger clone sits a single base away.

TCR cDNA was synthesized by 5'RACE template switching, through which a universal primer site and unique molecular identifiers were introduced. Priming for cDNA synthesis came from both the TCR alpha and TCR beta constant segments. Libraries were amplified in two PCR steps, with sample barcodes and sequencing adapters added in the second step. Libraries were sequenced on Illumina HiSeq 2500 (2x100 bp) or NovaSeq (2x150 bp). The original methods were these. Demultiplexing of reads and collapsing into UMI consensus sequences were performed with MIGEC, and V(D)J alignment was carried out with MiXCR. Clonotypes responding to the vaccine were identified with edgeR on replicate PBMC samples, with the criteria of FDR below 0.01 and a log2 fold change above 5 up to day 15. CD4 or CD8 identity was assigned to each bulk clonotype according to whether the clonotype was present at higher abundance in the sequenced CD4 repertoire or the sequenced CD8 repertoire. To estimate how each clone was distributed across memory phenotypes, clonotype frequencies in memory subsets were weighted by FACS-sorted cell numbers. The public reads were reprocessed in TCRdb via fastp at Q25 and MiXCR, keeping in-frame beta chains. CDR3 protein sequences are deduplicated, and each keeps its most common genes and DNA. These V and J calls originate from TCRdb's pipeline instead of the authors' own analysis. Counted in this sample were 46,000 or so distinct CDR3 sequences; 5% to 8% of them appeared once. The top ten constitute around 9.3% of the sample.

The treatment or condition label corresponds to: live attenuated yellow fever vaccine strain. A standard Ficoll-Paque protocol was used to isolate PBMCs from peripheral blood. RNA from sorted memory subsets was extracted with the RNeasy Micro Kit. Sequenced material: PBMCs, either bulk or a sorted T-cell subset (CD4+, CD8+, memory, or dextramer-sorted; not recorded which), taken 45 days after the yellow fever booster vaccination. The clonotype was recovered from a man aged 30-40 years who received the YFV17D yellow fever vaccine.

The DNA reads TGCAGCGTCATGCGGGATCCCGCGTCAGAGACCCAGTACTTC. This translates into CSVMRDPASETQYF. The sequence links TRBV29-1 to TRBJ2-5; tentative D gene TRBD2, with 6 bases matching. Looking up the germline V gene yields CDR1 SQVTM and CDR2 ANQGSEA. Reading from cysteine to phenylalanine, the CDR3 counts 14 amino acids. Only the CDR3 DNA stays, 42 bases, in frame from base 1. V is pared back by 6 bases and J by 4 bases, with 18 bases lying between the germline termini.